This T cell receptor (beta chain) was identified in a study of post-analysis software for immune sequencing data. Broader study findings: About five TRBV segments appeared more often in patients than in controls, and TRBV5-6, TRBV5-1 and TRBV20-1 were among these.

Tagging with unique molecular identifiers was a feature of the TCR beta cDNA libraries. TCRdb reprocessed the PCR reads via MiXCR and lists one record per CDR3 protein. Among 650,000 to 900,000 distinct CDR3 sequences, around 46% were seen once, and the ten largest hold around 4.7%. This clonotype was detected a few times. Its antigen remains unidentified. V lost 3 bases and J lost 5; bases outside the gene matches: 12. The CDR3 has 15 amino acids. Germline CDR1 reads DFQATT; CDR2 reads SNEGSKA (reference sequence). This sequence was found in a girl under 18 with multiple sclerosis. The genes are TRBV20-1 and TRBJ2-5, with TRBD1 matching 7 bases. Sequencing was carried out using blood. As DNA, the CDR3 is TGCAGTGCTAGTGACCTCTACAGGGGTCAGGAGACCCAGTACTTC. Its translation: CSASDLYRGQETQYF.